A selection of T cell receptor beta chains follows, all from one sample in a study of chronic HIV infection and antiretroviral therapy. TCRdb called the 5' RACE reads again in MiXCR, with one record for every CDR3 protein. The data hold 39,000 or so distinct CDR3 sequences, with roughly 8.2% observed a single time. The sample comprised peripheral blood. The receptors originated from an adult who had HIV and had not received antiretroviral therapy, or was an uninfected healthy control (not recorded which). Both conserved end residues are part of each CDR3. D genes are given only for firm matches. Some rows mark clone size as missing; the rest say once, few, many or name a class of expanded clone.

CDR3: CASSLGLDNQPQHF
DNA: TGTGCCAGCAGCTTAGGGCTCGATAATCAGCCCCAGCATTTT
size: NA
D: NA
J: TRBJ1-5
V: TRBV7-8

CDR3: CASSLLRQGGQPQHF
DNA: TGTGCCAGCAGCTTGCTCCGACAGGGAGGACAGCCCCAGCATTTT
size: NA
D: TRBD1
J: TRBJ1-5
V: TRBV5-6

CDR3: CSVGDTQYF
DNA: TGCAGCGTTGGAGATACGCAGTATTTT
size: many
D: NA
J: TRBJ2-3
V: TRBV29-1

CDR3: CSVVSSGNYEQYF
DNA: TGCAGCGTTGTTTCGAGCGGGAACTACGAGCAGTACTTC
size: NA
D: TRBD2
J: TRBJ2-7
V: TRBV29-1

CDR3: CASSRSIRDEQFF
DNA: TGTGCCAGCAGTCGATCGATCCGGGATGAGCAGTTCTTC
size: few
D: NA
J: TRBJ2-1
V: TRBV6-6

CDR3: CASSPIGTGGTEAFF
DNA: TGTGCCAGCTCACCAATAGGGACAGGGGGGACTGAAGCTTTCTTT
size: NA
D: TRBD1
J: TRBJ1-1
V: TRBV18

CDR3: CSVAGGSTYNEQFF
DNA: TGCAGCGTTGCCGGCGGGAGTACCTACAATGAGCAGTTCTTC
size: medium-sized
D: TRBD2
J: TRBJ2-1
V: TRBV29-1

CDR3: CASSRTGEDQETQYF
DNA: TGTGCCAGCAGCCGTACAGGGGAAGACCAAGAGACCCAGTACTTC
size: many
D: TRBD1
J: TRBJ2-5
V: TRBV7-9

CDR3: CASSYSIREGLAKNIQYF
DNA: TGTGCCAGCAGTTACTCGATACGGGAGGGTCTCGCCAAAAACATTCAGTACTTC
size: many
D: TRBD2
J: TRBJ2-4
V: TRBV6-2/TRBV6-3

CDR3: CASSLDLAGGETQYF
DNA: TGTGCCAGCAGTTTAGACCTAGCGGGAGGAGAGACCCAGTACTTC
size: many
D: TRBD2
J: TRBJ2-5
V: TRBV12-3/TRBV12-4

CDR3: CASSLGLELATGELFF
DNA: TGCGCCAGCAGCTTGGGACTAGAACTCGCTACCGGGGAGCTGTTTTTT
size: few
D: NA
J: TRBJ2-2
V: TRBV5-1

CDR3: CASSLVAGGREAFF
DNA: TGTGCCAGCAGTTTGGTGGCAGGGGGACGAGAAGCTTTCTTT
size: medium-sized
D: TRBD1
J: TRBJ1-1
V: TRBV28

CDR3: CASSQGSSYNSPLHF
DNA: TGTGCCAGCAGTCAGGGGAGCTCCTATAATTCACCCCTCCACTTT
size: NA
D: NA
J: TRBJ1-6
V: TRBV27

CDR3: CAIRPTSGARQDTQYF
DNA: TGTGCCATCAGGCCGACTAGCGGAGCACGGCAGGATACGCAGTATTTT
size: NA
D: TRBD2
J: TRBJ2-3
V: TRBV10-3

CDR3: CSSRMGRESTDTQYF
DNA: TGCAGTTCTAGAATGGGACGGGAGTCCACAGATACGCAGTATTTT
size: many
D: NA
J: TRBJ2-3
V: TRBV20-1

CDR3: CATRTDSYEQYF
DNA: TGTGCCACCAGGACCGACTCCTACGAGCAGTACTTC
size: few
D: NA
J: TRBJ2-7
V: TRBV28

CDR3: CATSELGQKKSYEQYF
DNA: TGTGCCACCAGTGAACTTGGACAGAAGAAGTCCTACGAGCAGTACTTC
size: NA
D: NA
J: TRBJ2-7
V: TRBV24-1

CDR3: CSARWTGLYTF
DNA: TGCAGTGCTCGTTGGACAGGCTTATACACCTTC
size: few
D: TRBD1
J: TRBJ1-2
V: TRBV20-1

CDR3: CASSLLGLAGLYEQYF
DNA: TGCGCCAGCAGCCTTCTGGGACTAGCGGGCCTCTACGAGCAGTACTTC
size: NA
D: TRBD2
J: TRBJ2-7
V: TRBV5-1

CDR3: CASSDRGLDNEQFF
DNA: TGTGCCAGCAGTGACAGGGGACTCGACAATGAGCAGTTCTTC
size: NA
D: NA
J: TRBJ2-1
V: TRBV2

CDR3: CASSLGGLNTETFF
DNA: TGTGCCAGCAGTTTAGGCGGACTGAACACTGAAACTTTCTTT
size: NA
D: NA
J: TRBJ1-1
V: TRBV12-3/TRBV12-4

CDR3: CSVEGQHSYEQYF
DNA: TGCAGCGTTGAGGGACAGCACTCCTACGAGCAGTACTTC
size: few
D: TRBD1
J: TRBJ2-7
V: TRBV29-1

CDR3: CASSRSLADTQYF
DNA: TGTGCCAGCAGCCGTTCCTTGGCAGATACGCAGTATTTT
size: few
D: NA
J: TRBJ2-3
V: TRBV3-1

CDR3: CASSQQQGYEQYF
DNA: TGCGCCAGCAGCCAGCAACAGGGTTACGAGCAGTACTTC
size: many
D: NA
J: TRBJ2-7
V: TRBV4-1

CDR3: CATLPGGKSNQPQHF
DNA: TGTGCCACCCTCCCCGGGGGGAAAAGCAATCAGCCCCAGCATTTT
size: few
D: NA
J: TRBJ1-5
V: TRBV28

CDR3: CASSPLTGSRTKNIQYF
DNA: TGTGCCAGCAGCCCCCTGACAGGGTCGAGGACCAAAAACATTCAGTACTTC
size: few
D: TRBD1
J: TRBJ2-4
V: TRBV7-2

CDR3: CASSRHQGIQETQYF
DNA: TGTGCCAGCAGTCGCCATCAGGGGATCCAAGAGACCCAGTACTTC
size: few
D: NA
J: TRBJ2-5
V: TRBV6-5